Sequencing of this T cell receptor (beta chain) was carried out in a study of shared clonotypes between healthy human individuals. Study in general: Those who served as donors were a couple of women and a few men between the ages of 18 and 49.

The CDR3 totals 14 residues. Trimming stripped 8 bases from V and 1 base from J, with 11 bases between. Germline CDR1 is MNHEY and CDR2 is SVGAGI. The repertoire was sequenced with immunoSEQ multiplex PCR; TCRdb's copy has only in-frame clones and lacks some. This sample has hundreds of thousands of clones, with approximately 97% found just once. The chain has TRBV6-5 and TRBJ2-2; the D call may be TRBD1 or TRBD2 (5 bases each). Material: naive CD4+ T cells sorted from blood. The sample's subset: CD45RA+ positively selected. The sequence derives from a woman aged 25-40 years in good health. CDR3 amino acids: CASHSGQNTGELFF. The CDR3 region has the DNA TGTGCCAGCCACTCGGGGCAGAACACCGGGGAGCTGTTTTTT.